This T cell receptor (beta chain) was recovered during a study of T-cell reconstitution after alpha-beta-depleted transplantation in children. The TCRbeta library was prepared with unique molecular identifiers. TCRdb re-derived calls from the PCR reads in MiXCR, one entry per CDR3 protein. The sample holds roughly 200,000 distinct CDR3 sequences, under 13% seen once. Study outcomes and limitations: The high TCRbeta diversity at day 60 in some patients came from surviving recipient T cells and thymic progenitors. Several hundred expanded graft clones reportedly gave rise to the alpha-beta T cells present about two months after transplant. Fresh T-cell production supplied most of the T-cell counts and diversity seen one year after transplant.

About this clonotype itself: Its antigen is undetermined.

The germline V gene encodes CDR1 DFQATT and CDR2 SNEGSKA (reference sequence). V shed 4 bases and J shed 3 bases, with 13 bases lying between them. The CDR3 runs 13 residues. Sample: PBMCs, taken before TCRalphabeta/CD19-depleted stem cell transplant. This chain uses TRBV20-1 with TRBJ2-7; D is unresolved. The origin of this receptor is a child under two years old with acute myeloid leukemia, due to receive a stem cell transplant. CDR3 sequence reads: CSATPPAYYEQYF. CDR3 sequence (DNA): TGCAGTGCTACCCCTCCGGCGTACTACGAGCAGTACTTC.